Judged by abundance, the clone carrying this TCR beta chain is medium-sized (0.01 to 0.1%). A read error may account for a junction end that differs from germline. This entry comes from a study of T cells after yellow fever vaccination. Study-wide background: CD3, CD45RA, CCR7 and CD95 were used to sort EM, EMRA, CM and Tscm memory subsets. For low cell numbers, libraries were made with SMART-Seq v4 Ultra Low Input.

A process of 5'RACE template switching, which added a universal primer site and UMIs, was used to make TCR cDNA. MiXCR, run by TCRdb on the 5' RACE reads, gives a single entry per CDR3 protein. The sample has 15,000 or so distinct CDR3 sequences; approximately 4.1% are singletons. This sequence was found in a man aged 30-40 years who received the YFV17D yellow fever vaccine. Sequencing was performed on PBMCs, either bulk or a sorted T-cell subset (CD4+, CD8+, memory, or dextramer-sorted; not recorded which), taken 15 days after the yellow fever booster vaccination.

CDR3 nucleotide sequence: TGTGCCAGCAGGGGGGGGTATGGTGTTTTC. Encoded protein: CASRGGYGVF. The rearrangement uses TRBV7-2 and TRBJ2-1; the match to TRBD2 covers 7 bases. Germline values: CDR1 SGHTA, CDR2 FQGNSA. The CDR3 totals 10 residues.